This TCR beta chain was identified in a study of cytomegalovirus exposure and HLA in healthy donors. General study findings and limits: With DRB1 most and HLA-C fewest, TCR association rates differed between HLA loci in a later analysis. Reportedly, HLA-A and HLA-B alleles of most subjects were accurately predicted from TCR beta. Another analysis was done later, and it associated 15,000 or so TCR beta sequences with HLA alleles at 0.05 false discovery rate.

The CDR3 is made up of 13 amino acids. Germline V CDR1 and CDR2: KGHSH, LQKENI. This clone was detected only a few times. As yet, its antigen is unknown. Sequence at one end of the junction differs from germline and may be a read error. This PCR relied on a set of 60 Vbeta primers and 13 Jbeta primers. Method: immunoSEQ multiplex PCR; TCRdb's copy keeps in-frame clones and lacks some. In the table there are around 210,000 clones, about 77% of which are singletons. Material: PBMCs. The receptor was isolated from a woman in her 30s in good health and CMV-seronegative. The chain recombines TRBV18 with TRBJ2-7; D is unclear. The CDR3 reads CASSERFQTPGPF. The CDR3, as DNA: TGTGCCAGCTCAGAACGGTTTCAGACTCCCGGCCCCTTC.